This note documents a single TCR beta chain sequence. This clonotype was counted a few times. What antigen it recognizes has not been identified. The record has no base qualities; no much larger clone is one base away. To prepare the library, 5' RACE was applied. Sequencing used an Illumina HiSeq 2500. The second PCR ran for about 7 to 11 cycles and used a J-beta primer mix along with a sample-barcoded 5' primer. A unique molecular identifier was introduced onto each TCR beta cDNA molecule by a template-switch 5' adaptor carrying 12 random nucleotides. Each sample yielded at least 3 million CDR3-containing paired-end reads. First-strand cDNA was synthesized from all RNA with the Mint cDNA synthesis kit, primed by a TRBC-specific oligonucleotide. After uracil-DNA glycosylase treatment, a first 18-cycle PCR used universal primers M1SS and BC2_uni_R on all cDNA. The paper's processing steps were these. For normalization, 1 million high-quality reads were randomly selected from each sample, with every read carrying a distinct molecular identifier. Instead of being binned into consensus sequences, reads that shared molecular identifiers were thrown out. MiTCR, run with a Q25 quality threshold and the strictest error-elimination algorithm, handled CDR3 identification, clonotype clustering and error correction. A nonparametric unseen species model with Euler transformation was used to estimate a lower bound on total TCR beta diversity. The public reads were run again by TCRdb, first through fastp at Q25 and then through MiXCR, and only productive beta chains were kept. Rows with a matching CDR3 protein are joined into one entry that keeps the most common DNA and genes. The V and J calls were determined by TCRdb, not by the authors. Present in this sample are fewer than 800,000 distinct CDR3 sequences, roughly 49% of which were seen just once. The ten largest clones take up around 32% of the sample.

These data come from a study of blood T cells in healthy people across ages (dated by TCRdb to between 2014 and 2017). Broadly, across the study: In model experiments, roughly one uniquely barcoded TCR beta cDNA molecule per two T cells was captured by template switching. The study measured age-related changes in TCR beta repertoire diversity using deep sequencing normalized with unique cDNA molecular identifiers. Four age groups were formed from the donors: young (average roughly 16 years), middle-aged (just under 40), aged (over 55) and long-lived (more than 75). Donors of different ages were randomly distributed across sequencing lanes to avoid experimental bias. Two additional independent replicas of 1 million unique cDNA reads from the same blood draw were analyzed for two donors (one aged 18 to 30 and one aged 80 or older). Overall results and qualifications from the work: Estimates of total diversity from one million sequenced T cells were regarded as lower bounds and underestimates. Observed TCR beta diversity per million T cells fell roughly linearly with age, and a significant reduction was already apparent by age approximately 41. Compared with the aged group, the long-lived group had more naive CD4+ T cells, fewer expanded clones and increased TCR diversity, suggesting age selection. Donor CMV infection status was unknown, potentially confounding age-related changes in expanded clonotypes. Because profiling used bulk unsorted PBMCs, naive and antigen-experienced compartments could not be compared conclusively. A strong correlation was found between observed TCR beta diversity and the percentage of naive T cells measured by flow cytometry.

The CDR3, from cysteine to phenylalanine, totals 15 residues. Solely the CDR3 DNA is kept, with 45 bases framed from the first base. The roughly 37 donors, aged roughly 6 to 95 years, were systemically healthy Caucasian individuals from Russia. Each donor gave approximately 9.4 milliliters of peripheral blood, drawn into EDTA-treated Vacutainer tubes. PBMCs were isolated by Ficoll-Paque density-gradient centrifugation, with at least 6.5 million obtained per sample. Trizol reagent was used to extract total RNA from PBMCs, with at least 5.5 micrograms per sample. Naive CD45RAhigh/CD27high T cell percentages were measured by flow cytometry on a PBMC aliquot from every donor.

The rearranged segments are TRBV12-3 or TRBV12-4 and TRBJ2-4, and 10 junction bases match TRBD2. The end of the DNA aligns better with TRBJ2-7, so the J call may be wrong. Material: blood. This sequence originates from a woman aged 55-70 years in good health. The nucleotides are TGTGCCAGCAGTCCCCAAGCGGGAGGGGTCTACGAGCAGTACTTC. The resulting protein is CASSPQAGGVYEQYF.